The 5 T cell receptor beta chains presented below share a single source sample, sequenced in a study of cytomegalovirus exposure and HLA in healthy donors. The PCR ran on 60 Vbeta and 13 Jbeta primers. The data were produced by immunoSEQ multiplex PCR, yet TCRdb's version contains in-frame clones alone and is incomplete. The repertoire consists of approximately 190,000 clones, with 75% to 90% occurring once and the leading ten covering 6.3%. The sample comprised PBMCs. The receptors come from a man aged 35-49 years in good health and CMV-seropositive.

In its sample, this clone was seen once. The J gene is TRBJ2-7, the V gene TRBV9; D may be TRBD1 (5 bases). The V end was cut by 4 bases, the J end by 6 bases, with 20 bases between. CDR3 length: 15 residues. Looked up from germline, CDR1 is SGDLS and CDR2 is YYNGEE. The CDR3 is CASSLEPGKLSEQYF. DNA for the CDR3: TGTGCCAGCAGCCTAGAGCCAGGGAAACTCTCCGAGCAGTACTTC.

The chain joins TRBV2 to TRBJ2-7; 9 bases are shared with TRBD1. V lost 6 bases, J lost 3 bases, and 3 bases stayed unmatched. The CDR3 covers 13 residues. Germline V gene lookup returns CDR1 SNHLY and CDR2 FYNNEI. This CDR3 is CASSRDRVYEQYF. Written as DNA, the CDR3 is TGTGCCAGCAGCCGGGACAGGGTCTACGAGCAGTACTTC.

The rearrangement links TRBV9 to TRBJ2-1; 7 bases are shared with TRBD2. The V gene's germline CDR1 is SGDLS and CDR2 YYNGEE. CDR3 length: 14 residues. With 2 bases clipped from V and 5 bases from J, the junction kept 4 bases outside the gene matches. CDR3 coding DNA: TGTGCCAGCAGCGTGGGGGGGTTGAACAATGAGCAGTTCTTC. Its protein product is CASSVGGLNNEQFF. The variable domain in full, with the rest retrieved from reference TRBV9 and TRBJ2-1, is DSGVTQTPKHLITATGQRVTLRCSPRSGDLSVYWYQQSLDQGLQFLIQYYNGEERAKGNILERFSAQQFPDLHSELNLSSLELGDSALYFCASSVGGLNNEQFFGPGTRLTVL.

Only one count was recorded for this clone. The CDR3 bases are TGTGCCAGCAGCTACAGGACAGGGGGCCAAGAGACCCAGTACTTC. Translated, it gives CASSYRTGGQETQYF. The chain employs TRBV7-8 and TRBJ2-5, with 10 bases that match TRBD1. The germline V gene has CDR1 SGHVS and CDR2 FQNEAQ. This CDR3 region has 15 residues. With V trimmed by 4 bases and J by 1 base, 3 bases remained unmatched.

With respect to this clone: Its ends do not fully match the called genes, so a read error is possible. The CDR3 DNA reads as TGTGCCAGCAGTTCTCCCGGCGCGGGCGGTAATAGCTTGGAGTTT. This sequence encodes CASSSPGAGGNSLEF. The chain couples TRBV6-5 to TRBJ1-1, with D unresolved. CDR1 MNHEY and CDR2 SVGAGI come from the germline V gene. The CDR3 length is 15 residues.